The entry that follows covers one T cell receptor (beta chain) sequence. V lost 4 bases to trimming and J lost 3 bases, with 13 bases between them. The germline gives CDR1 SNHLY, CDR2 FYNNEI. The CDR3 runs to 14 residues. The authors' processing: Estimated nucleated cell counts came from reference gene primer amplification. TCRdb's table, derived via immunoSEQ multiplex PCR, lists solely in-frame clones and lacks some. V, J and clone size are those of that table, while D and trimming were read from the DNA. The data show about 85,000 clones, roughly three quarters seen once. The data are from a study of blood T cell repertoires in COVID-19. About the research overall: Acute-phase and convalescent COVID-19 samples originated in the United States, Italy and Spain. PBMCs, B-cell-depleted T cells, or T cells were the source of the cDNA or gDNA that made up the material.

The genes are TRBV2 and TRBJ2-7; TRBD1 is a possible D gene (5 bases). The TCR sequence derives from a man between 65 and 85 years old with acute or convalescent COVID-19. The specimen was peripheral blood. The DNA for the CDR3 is TGTGCCAGCAGTGGTAGGCAGGGTCACTACGAGCAGTACTTC. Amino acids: CASSGRQGHYEQYF.